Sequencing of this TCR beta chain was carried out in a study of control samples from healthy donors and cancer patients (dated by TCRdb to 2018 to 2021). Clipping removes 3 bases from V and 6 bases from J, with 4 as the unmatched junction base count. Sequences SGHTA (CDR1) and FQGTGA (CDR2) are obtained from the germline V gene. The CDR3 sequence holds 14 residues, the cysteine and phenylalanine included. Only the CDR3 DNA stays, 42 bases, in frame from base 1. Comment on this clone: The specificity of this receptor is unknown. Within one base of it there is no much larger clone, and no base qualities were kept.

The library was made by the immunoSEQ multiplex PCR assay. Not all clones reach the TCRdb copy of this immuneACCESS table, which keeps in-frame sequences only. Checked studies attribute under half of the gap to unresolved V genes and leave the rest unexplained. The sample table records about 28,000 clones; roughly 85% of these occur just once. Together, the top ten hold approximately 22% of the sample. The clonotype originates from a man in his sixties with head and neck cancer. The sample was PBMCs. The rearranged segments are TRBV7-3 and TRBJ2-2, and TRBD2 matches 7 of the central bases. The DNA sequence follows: TGTGCCAGCAGCTTGCTGGGAGGGTCCGGGGAGCTGTTTTTT. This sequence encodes CASSLLGGSGELFF.